Each of the 3 T cell receptor beta chains below was sequenced from the same sample in a study of blood T cell repertoires in COVID-19. Libraries were prepared by immunoSEQ multiplex PCR; TCRdb keeps only in-frame clonotypes and omits some of them. This repertoire shows 150,000 or so clones, approximately 85% found once; its top ten account for 8%. Sequenced: peripheral blood. Source of these receptors: an older woman with COVID-19, enrolled during active disease.

This clone was seen a few times. V gene TRBV7-3 combines with J gene TRBJ2-1; 7 bases are a match to TRBD1. CDR3 length: 13 residues. V was clipped by 4 bases and J by 8 bases; unmatched bases: 5. Per germline, CDR1 SGHTA and CDR2 FQGTGA. As DNA, the CDR3 is TGTGCCAGCAGCTCGATACAGGGGTATGAGCAGTTCTTC. Translation: CASSSIQGYEQFF.

The V gene is TRBV14, the J gene TRBJ1-1, with 9 bases identical to TRBD1. Per the germline V gene, CDR1 is SGHDN and CDR2 is FVKESK. The CDR3 is 13 residues long. V shed 2 bases and J 10 bases; nucleotides not matched to a gene: 5. The CDR3 bases are TGTGCCAGCAGCCAACTACAGGGGGCGGTAGCTTTCTTT. Amino acids: CASSQLQGAVAFF. Based on the CDR3 plus reference TRBV14 and TRBJ1-1, the full variable domain is EAGVTQFPSHSVIEKGQTVTLRCDPISGHDNLYWYRRVMGKEIKFLLHFVKESKQDESGMPNNRFLAERTGGTYSTLKVQPAELEDSGVYFCASSQLQGAVAFFGQGTRLTVV.

This sequence joins TRBV13 and TRBJ2-4, with TRBD1 matching over 10 bases. The germline V gene has CDR1 PRHDT and CDR2 FYEKMQ (reference sequence). Germline trimming cut 3 bases from V and 0 bases from J; bases unmatched to any gene: 8. The CDR3 runs to 18 residues. The CDR3 DNA reads as TGTGCCAGCAGCTTGGGACAGGGGAACGACCTAGCCAAAAACATTCAGTACTTC. It yields the protein CASSLGQGNDLAKNIQYF.